This is a list of T cell receptor beta chains from one sample in a study of blood T cell repertoires in COVID-19. Repertoires were generated with immunoSEQ multiplex PCR, while TCRdb's copy carries only in-frame clones and drops some. The sample contains about 190,000 clones, about three quarters of which appear only once. The sequencing input was peripheral blood. Receptor source: an elderly woman with active or convalescent COVID-19. Each CDR3 is given with its conserved first and last residue. The D gene is left open where the match is weak. Some rows have no size entry. The others give once, few or many, or a class for an expanded clone.

once TRBJ1-5 TRBV5-8 . TGTGCCAGCAGCCCCAGGCTCAATCAGCCCCAGCATTTT CASSPRLNQPQHF
. TRBJ1-2 TRBV3-1/TRBV3-2 . TGTGCCAGCAGCCAAGAGGGGCGGGGCTACACCTTC CASSQEGRGYTF
. TRBJ1-2 TRBV5-1 TRBD1 TGCGCCAGCAGCCAGGGACAGGGCTATGGCTACACCTTC CASSQGQGYGYTF
. TRBJ2-2 TRBV11-1 . TGTGCCAGCAGCTTAAGGGGGTTGGACACCGGGGAGCTGTTTTTT CASSLRGLDTGELFF
. TRBJ2-7 TRBV19 . TGTGCCAGTTCGTTGCCCGGGATTACCTACGAGCAGTACTTC CASSLPGITYEQYF
. TRBJ2-1 TRBV5-1 TRBD2 TGCGCCAGCAGCTTGGTTGCTAGCGGGGGAATTGTAAATGAGCAGTTCTTC CASSLVASGGIVNEQFF
. TRBJ2-7 TRBV18 TRBD2 TGTGCCAGCTCACCATCTAGCGGGGGGCAATACGAGCAGTACTTC CASSPSSGGQYEQYF
. TRBJ2-1 TRBV5-1 TRBD1 TGCGCCAGCAGCTCAACAGGGGCTCTGTACAATGAGCAGTTCTTC CASSSTGALYNEQFF
. TRBJ2-6 TRBV11-3 TRBD1 TGTGCCAGCAGCCGACAGACAGGGTCGGGGGCCAACGTCCTGACTTTC CASSRQTGSGANVLTF
. TRBJ1-1 TRBV5-1 . TGCGCCAGCAGCGGGGGGAGTGCGGTTAAGGGAACTGAAGCTTTCTTT CASSGGSAVKGTEAFF
. TRBJ1-1 TRBV12-3/TRBV12-4 . TGTGCCAGCAAAACGACAGCGAACACTGAAGCTTTCTTT CASKTTANTEAFF
once TRBJ1-2 TRBV5-1 . TGCGCCAGCAGCTTGGGAGGCTCCAATGGCTACACCTTC CASSLGGSNGYTF
. TRBJ1-6 TRBV4-3 TRBD1 TGCGCCAGCAGCCAAGATAGGGACAGATATAATTCACCCCTCCACTTT CASSQDRDRYNSPLHF
. TRBJ2-7 TRBV2 . TGTGCCAGCAGTGTCCCGTCGGTGCAGCGGGTCTCCTACGAGCAGTACTTC CASSVPSVQRVSYEQYF
. TRBJ1-1 TRBV27 TRBD1 TGTGCCAGCAGTTTTTTATCCGGGACAGGGTTTCTCACTGAAGCTTTCTTT CASSFLSGTGFLTEAFF
. TRBJ1-1 TRBV5-1 . TGCGCCAGCAGCACAGGACGGGGGATGAACACTGAAGCTTTCTTT CASSTGRGMNTEAFF
. TRBJ1-4 TRBV7-2 TRBD1 TGTGCCAGCAGCTTCAACAGGGGGCCCGGGGAAAAACTGTTTTTT CASSFNRGPGEKLFF
. TRBJ1-2 TRBV11-2 . TGTGCCAGCAGCTTAGAGCGGGGGAGCGGCTACACCTTC CASSLERGSGYTF
few TRBJ1-4 TRBV5-1 . TGCGCCAGCAAGTCGGGTACAACTAATGAAAAACTGTTTTTT CASKSGTTNEKLFF
. TRBJ2-7 TRBV28 TRBD1 TGTGCCAGCAGTCCTGGGACAGGGCGTGAGCAGTACTTC CASSPGTGREQYF
. TRBJ2-5 TRBV27 TRBD2 TGTGCCAGCACTGAGCGGGATAATAGGGAGACCCAGTACTTC CASTERDNRETQYF
few TRBJ1-1 TRBV4-2 . TGTGCCAGCAGCCAAGATTCTTACTTGAGCGGGGGCACTGAAGCTTTCTTT CASSQDSYLSGGTEAFF
. TRBJ2-4 TRBV4-1 . TGCGCCAGCAGCCAAGGCTTAGTAGCCAAAAACATTCAGTACTTC CASSQGLVAKNIQYF
. TRBJ2-5 TRBV28 . TGTGCCAGCAGCGAACACGGCGGAGGAGAGACCCAGTACTTC CASSEHGGGETQYF
. TRBJ2-5 TRBV2 TRBD2 TGTGCCAGCAGTGTTATACTTCCAGCGGGGGGCCAAGAGACCCAGTACTTC CASSVILPAGGQETQYF
. TRBJ2-1 TRBV18 TRBD1 TGTGCCAGCTCACCACAGCCCGGGACAGGTACGAATGAGCAGTTCTTC CASSPQPGTGTNEQFF
. TRBJ2-1 TRBV28 . TGTGCCAGCAGCCCTACAGGGTACTCTTTAAATGAGCAGTTCTTC CASSPTGYSLNEQFF
. TRBJ1-2 TRBV4-2 . TGTGCCAGCAGCGCTCTATTCGGGAATGCCTATGGCTACACCTTC CASSALFGNAYGYTF
. TRBJ1-6 TRBV2 TRBD1 TGTGCCAGCAGTGAAAATCCAGGGGGACCCCTCCACTTT CASSENPGGPLHF
few TRBJ1-1 TRBV4-2 TRBD1 TGTGCCAGCAGCCAACATCCCGGGACAGGGAACACTGAAGCTTTCTTT CASSQHPGTGNTEAFF
. TRBJ1-6 TRBV5-1 TRBD1 TGCGCCAGCGAGCATGAGGGACAGGGGGGTTCACCCCTCCACTTT CASEHEGQGGSPLHF
few TRBJ1-2 TRBV30 . TGTGCCTGGAGTGTATTACACAGGGACGGCTACACCTTC CAWSVLHRDGYTF
few TRBJ1-6 TRBV19 . TGTGCCAGTAGTATAGGAGGGTATCTTTCACCCCTCCACTTT CASSIGGYLSPLHF
. TRBJ1-1 TRBV4-3 . TGCGCCAGCAGCCAAGAAGTACTCGACAGGTCCGGCACTGAAGCTTTCTTT CASSQEVLDRSGTEAFF
. TRBJ1-2 TRBV10-3 TRBD1 TGTGCCATCAGTGGGGACAGGGGACTCTATGGCTACACCTTC CAISGDRGLYGYTF
. TRBJ2-3 TRBV18 . TGTGCCAGCTCAGTGGGGGCAGTAAACACAGATACGCAGTATTTT CASSVGAVNTDTQYF
. TRBJ1-2 TRBV30 TRBD1 TGTGCCTGGAGTGTACAGGGGGGTGGCTATGGCTACACCTTC CAWSVQGGGYGYTF
once TRBJ2-7 TRBV7-8 . TGTGCCAGCAGCTCCCAGGGAACAGGGTCCTACGAGCAGTACTTC CASSSQGTGSYEQYF
. TRBJ1-2 TRBV29-1 TRBD1 TGCAGCGGGAACGGACAGGGGGAGAGTGGCTACACCTTC CSGNGQGESGYTF
. TRBJ1-4 TRBV5-4 TRBD1 TGTGCCAGCAGCGTAGGGACAGCCAAGAATAATGAAAAACTGTTTTTT CASSVGTAKNNEKLFF
. TRBJ2-2 TRBV5-4 . TGTGCCAGCAGCTTGGCCCAGGCCGAGCTGTTTTTT CASSLAQAELFF
few TRBJ1-1 TRBV5-6 . TGTGCCAGCAGCTTTGGACAGCAGAACACTGAAGCTTTCTTT CASSFGQQNTEAFF
. TRBJ1-1 TRBV11-1 . TGTGCCAGCAGCTCGAGGAGGAGGAACACTGAAGCTTTCTTT CASSSRRRNTEAFF
. TRBJ1-1 TRBV6-6 TRBD1 TGTGCCAGCAGTTACTCGCGAGGGGGCTGGTCTGAAGCTTTCTTT CASSYSRGGWSEAFF
. TRBJ2-2 TRBV11-2 TRBD1 TGTGCCAGCAGCTTAATGTCAGGGGGCGGAGGCGGGGAGCTGTTTTTT CASSLMSGGGGGELFF
. TRBJ1-4 TRBV7-2 . TGTGCCAGCAGCTTGGCCCGGGGGGTTAATGAAAAACTGTTTTTT CASSLARGVNEKLFF
. TRBJ2-1 TRBV5-1 . TGCGCCAGCAGCTTACTCAATGAGCAGTTCTTC CASSLLNEQFF
. TRBJ2-4 TRBV2 . TGTGCCAGCAGTGCTCAGGTATGTGGGAACATTCAGTACTTC CASSAQVCGNIQYF